This TCR beta chain was sequenced during a study of metastatic and nonmetastatic thyroid tumors. Many counts were recorded for this clone. Patients were all untreated before their thyroid surgery. The CDR3 loop spans 16 amino acids. The germline V gene encodes CDR1 SGHTA and CDR2 FQGTGA. Trimming stripped 5 bases from V and 5 bases from J, with 21 bases between. Using MiXCR, TCRdb re-called clones from the PCR reads. The table lists about 17,000 clones, under 30% of them singletons. The receptor's source is a female donor with papillary thyroid cancer or a benign thyroid nodule (not recorded which). Some clones in this sample may be carry-over from other donors' samples. This rearrangement joins TRBV7-3 to TRBJ2-5; D call uncertain. The sample was tumor tissue. This chain's CDR3 is CASSQTVGGGRETQYF. The CDR3 bases are TGTGCCAGCAGCCAAACAGTGGGCGGTGGGCGGGAGACCCAGTACTTC.